These T cell receptor beta chains were read from a single sample in a study of OX40 agonist ivuxolimab in advanced cancers. This table comes from immunoSEQ multiplex PCR, and its TCRdb copy is limited to in-frame clones, with some not included. The sample records 50,000 to 65,000 clones, over 75% being singletons. Sequenced material: CD4+ or CD8+ T cells sorted from blood, taken in a trial of the OX40 agonist ivuxolimab. Receptor source: an adult with an advanced solid tumor such as melanoma, head and neck, liver or kidney cancer. The CDR3 runs from the conserved cysteine through the conserved F or W. D genes are given only for firm matches. The size entry is marked missing in some rows and otherwise reads once, few, many or a size class.

J	D	V	size	DNA	CDR3
TRBJ1-2	NA	TRBV11-2	NA	TGTGCCAGCAGCCCCCAGGGGAACTATGGCTACACCTTC	CASSPQGNYGYTF
TRBJ1-4	TRBD1	TRBV10-3	NA	TGTGCCATCAGTGTTGGGACAGGGAATGAAAAACTGTTTTTT	CAISVGTGNEKLFF
TRBJ1-6	NA	TRBV28	few	TGTGCCAGCTCACCAACCGGGATCGGAGATTCACCCCTCCACTTT	CASSPTGIGDSPLHF
TRBJ1-6	NA	TRBV2	NA	TGTGCCAGCAAAATTGACAGCTATAATTCACCCCTCCACTTT	CASKIDSYNSPLHF
TRBJ1-2	NA	TRBV30	NA	TGTGCCTGGAAGGTTCGAGGCAGCCGCTATGGCTACACCTTC	CAWKVRGSRYGYTF
TRBJ2-7	TRBD1	TRBV10-3	NA	TGTGCCAGCGGGACAGGGTCGTCCTACGAGCAGTACTTC	CASGTGSSYEQYF
TRBJ2-6	TRBD1	TRBV9	NA	TGTGCCAGCAGCATCTTGGGACAGGCACACTCTGGGGCCAACGTCCTGACTTTC	CASSILGQAHSGANVLTF
TRBJ2-7	NA	TRBV29-1	NA	TGCAGCGTTAAACAGGGCCCTTTTTCCTACGAGCAGTACTTC	CSVKQGPFSYEQYF
TRBJ1-1	NA	TRBV5-1	NA	TGCGCCAGCAGCCGCATCCCGGGACAGAACACTGAAGCTTTCTTT	CASSRIPGQNTEAFF
TRBJ2-2	NA	TRBV19	NA	TGTGCCAGTAGTATAGGCCCCGGACTGTTCACCGGGGAGCTGTTTTTT	CASSIGPGLFTGELFF